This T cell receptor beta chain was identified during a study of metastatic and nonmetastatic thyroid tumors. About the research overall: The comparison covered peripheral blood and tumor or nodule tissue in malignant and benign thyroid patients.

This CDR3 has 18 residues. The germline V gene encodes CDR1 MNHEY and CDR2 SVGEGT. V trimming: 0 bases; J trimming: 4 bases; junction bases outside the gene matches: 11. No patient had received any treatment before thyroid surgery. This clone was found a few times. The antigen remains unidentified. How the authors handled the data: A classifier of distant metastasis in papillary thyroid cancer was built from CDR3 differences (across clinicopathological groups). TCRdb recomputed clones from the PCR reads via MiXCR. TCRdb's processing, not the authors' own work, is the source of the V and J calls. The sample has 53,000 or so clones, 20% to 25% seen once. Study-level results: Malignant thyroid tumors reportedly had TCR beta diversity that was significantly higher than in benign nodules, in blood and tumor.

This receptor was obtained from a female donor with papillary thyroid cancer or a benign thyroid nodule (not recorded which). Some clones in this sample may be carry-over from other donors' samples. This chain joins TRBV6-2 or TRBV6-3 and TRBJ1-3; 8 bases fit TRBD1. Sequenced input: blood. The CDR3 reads CASSYSWQGARPGNTIYF. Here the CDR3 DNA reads TGTGCCAGCAGTTACTCCTGGCAGGGGGCACGCCCCGGAAACACCATATATTTT.